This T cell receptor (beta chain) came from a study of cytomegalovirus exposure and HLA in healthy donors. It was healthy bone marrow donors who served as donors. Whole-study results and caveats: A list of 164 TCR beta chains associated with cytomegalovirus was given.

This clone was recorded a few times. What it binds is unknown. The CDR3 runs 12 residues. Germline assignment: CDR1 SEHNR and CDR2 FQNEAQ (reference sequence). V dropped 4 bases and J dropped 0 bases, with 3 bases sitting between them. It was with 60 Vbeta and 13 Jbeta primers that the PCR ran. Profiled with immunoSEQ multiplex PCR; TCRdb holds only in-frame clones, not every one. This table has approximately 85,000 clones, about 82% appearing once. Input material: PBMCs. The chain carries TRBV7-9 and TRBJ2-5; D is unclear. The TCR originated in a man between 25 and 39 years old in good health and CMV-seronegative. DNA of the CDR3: TGTGCCAGCAGCTCCTACCAAGAGACCCAGTACTTC. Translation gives CASSSYQETQYF.